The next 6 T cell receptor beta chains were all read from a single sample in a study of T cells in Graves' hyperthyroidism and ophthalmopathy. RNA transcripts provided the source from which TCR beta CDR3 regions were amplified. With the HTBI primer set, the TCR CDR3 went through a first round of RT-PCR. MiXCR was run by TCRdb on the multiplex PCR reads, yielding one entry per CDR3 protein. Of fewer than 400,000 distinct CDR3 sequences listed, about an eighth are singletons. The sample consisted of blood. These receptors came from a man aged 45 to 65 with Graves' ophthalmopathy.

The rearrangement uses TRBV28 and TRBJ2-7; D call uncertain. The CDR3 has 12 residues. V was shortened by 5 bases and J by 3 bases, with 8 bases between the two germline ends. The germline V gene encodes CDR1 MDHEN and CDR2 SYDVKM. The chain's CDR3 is CASSPLFYEQYF. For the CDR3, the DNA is TGTGCCAGCAGTCCCCTTTTCTACGAGCAGTACTTC.

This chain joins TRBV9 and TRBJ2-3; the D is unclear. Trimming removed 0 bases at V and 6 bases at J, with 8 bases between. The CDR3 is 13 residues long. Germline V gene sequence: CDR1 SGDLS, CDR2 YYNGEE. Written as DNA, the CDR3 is TGTGCCAGCAGCGTAGGCTCGGATGATACGCAGTATTTT. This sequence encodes CASSVGSDDTQYF.

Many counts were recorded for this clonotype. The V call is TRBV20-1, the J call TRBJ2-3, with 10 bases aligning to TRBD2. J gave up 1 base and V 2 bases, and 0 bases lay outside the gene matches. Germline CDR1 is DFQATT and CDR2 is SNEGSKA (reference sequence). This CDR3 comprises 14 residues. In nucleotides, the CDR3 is TGCAGTGCTAGACTAGCGGGAGGCACAGATACGCAGTATTTT. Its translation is CSARLAGGTDTQYF.

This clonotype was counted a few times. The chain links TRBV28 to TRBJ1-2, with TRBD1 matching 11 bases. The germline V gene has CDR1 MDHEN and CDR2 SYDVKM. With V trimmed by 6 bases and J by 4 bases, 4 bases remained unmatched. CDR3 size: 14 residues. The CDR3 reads CASRRTGGGYGYTF. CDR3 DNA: TGTGCCAGCAGGAGGACAGGGGGCGGCTATGGCTACACCTTC.

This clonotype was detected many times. The CDR3 here is CASSLKGLAGSLWETQYF. The CDR3, as DNA: TGTGCCAGCAGCTTAAAAGGACTAGCGGGATCTCTCTGGGAGACCCAGTACTTC. The rearrangement joins TRBV11-2 to TRBJ2-5, with 12 bases identical to TRBD2. V shed 2 bases, J shed 5 bases, and the junction held 12 bases outside the gene matches. This CDR3 is 18 amino acids long. Germline lookup yields CDR1 SGHAT and CDR2 FQNNGV.

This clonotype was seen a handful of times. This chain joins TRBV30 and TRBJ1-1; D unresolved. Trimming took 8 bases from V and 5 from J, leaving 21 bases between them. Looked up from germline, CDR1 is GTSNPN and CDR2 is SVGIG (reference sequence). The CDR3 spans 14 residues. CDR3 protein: CAGISGRDGTEAFF. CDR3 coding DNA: TGTGCCGGGATATCAGGCCGTGATGGAACTGAAGCTTTCTTT. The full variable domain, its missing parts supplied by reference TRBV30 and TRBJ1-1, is SQTIHQWPATLVQPVGSPLSLECTVEGTSNPNLYWYRQAAGRGLQLLFYSVGIGQISSEVPQNLSASRPQDRQFILSSKKLLLSDSGFYLCAGISGRDGTEAFFGQGTRLTVV.